The 21 T cell receptor beta chains listed next were all sequenced from one sample in a study of neoadjuvant anti-PD-1 for oral cavity cancer. Repertoires were generated with immunoSEQ multiplex PCR, while TCRdb's copy carries only in-frame clones and drops some. The sample shows about 12,000 clones, about 64% of them seen only once. As for time point: after neoadjuvant nivolumab, at surgical resection. Source: PBMCs, taken after nivolumab (anti-PD-1) treatment. These TCRs come from a person between 40 and 85 years old with oral cavity squamous cell carcinoma.

This chain connects TRBV7-6 to TRBJ1-1, with TRBD1 matching over 8 bases. V lost 6 bases to trimming and J lost 3 bases; unmatched junction nucleotides: 6. The germline gives CDR1 SGHVS, CDR2 FNYEAQ. The CDR3 covers 14 residues. DNA for the CDR3: TGTGCCAGCAGATCTCAGGGGGCGGACACTGAAGCTTTCTTT. This translates into CASRSQGADTEAFF.

The chain uses TRBV5-6 and TRBJ2-5; D not certain. CDR1 is SGHDT, CDR2 YYEEEE, per germline. V lost 0 bases to trimming and J lost 6 bases, with 9 bases between them. CDR3 size: 13 residues. CDR3 sequence: CASSLGEPKTQYF. The DNA of the CDR3 is TGTGCCAGCAGCTTGGGAGAGCCCAAGACCCAGTACTTC.

The J gene is TRBJ2-1, the V gene TRBV9; the match to TRBD2 covers 7 bases. CDR3 length equals 14 residues. The V gene end was trimmed by 1 base and the J gene end by 10 bases; junction bases not matched to a gene: 8. The germline V gene encodes CDR1 SGDLS and CDR2 YYNGEE. CDR3 loop: CASSVRRAGGEQFF. The CDR3 region has the DNA TGTGCCAGCAGCGTACGGCGCGCCGGGGGGGAGCAGTTCTTC.

This sequence joins TRBV5-1 and TRBJ1-3; D is perhaps TRBD1 (6 bases). Between the trimmed V and J ends, which lost 3 bases and 0 bases, there was a span of 13 bases. This CDR3 is built from 16 residues. CDR1 and CDR2 from the germline V gene are SGHRS and YFSETQ. CDR3 DNA sequence: TGCGCCAGCAGCTCCTCGACAGGCTCCTCTGGAAACACCATATATTTT. Translated: CASSSSTGSSGNTIYF.

This clone was counted a single time. The chain joins TRBV6-5 to TRBJ1-1; D is perhaps TRBD1 (5 bases). The CDR3 runs 14 residues. V gave up 3 bases and J gave up 1 base, with 9 bases separating them. CDR1 MNHEY and CDR2 SVGAGI come from the germline V gene. The CDR3 sequence is CASSYLQGNTEAFF. The CDR3, as DNA: TGTGCCAGCAGTTATCTTCAGGGGAACACTGAAGCTTTCTTT.

V and J are TRBV11-2 and TRBJ2-1; D gene uncertain. This CDR3 comprises 14 residues. V lost 4 bases and J 10 bases, leaving 17 bases between the germline ends. Germline lookup yields CDR1 SGHAT and CDR2 FQNNGV. CDR3 coding DNA: TGTGCCAGCAGCTCTGTGGATCGGTGGGGAGAGCAGTTCTTC. Its translation is CASSSVDRWGEQFF.

This clone was picked up one time. The V and J genes are TRBV2 and TRBJ1-2; a weak D match, TRBD1 (5 bases). The V and J ends lost 7 bases and 2 bases respectively, with 14 bases between them. The CDR3 length is 14 residues. Germline V gene lookup returns CDR1 SNHLY and CDR2 FYNNEI. CDR3 sequence: CASTLEGINYGYTF. DNA of the CDR3: TGTGCCAGCACCTTAGAGGGGATAAACTATGGCTACACCTTC.

This clone was counted between two and nine times. The chain uses TRBV10-3 and TRBJ1-1; 9 positions match TRBD1. Per germline, CDR1 ENHRY and CDR2 SYGVKD. The CDR3 contains 13 residues. With 4 bases clipped from V and 4 bases from J, the junction kept 1 base outside the gene matches. CDR3 DNA: TGTGCCATCAGTGGGGGACAGGGCACTGAAGCTTTCTTT. Translating gives CAISGGQGTEAFF.

The chain uses TRBV7-9 and TRBJ1-1, with 7 bases matching TRBD1. The germline CDR1 and CDR2 sequences are SEHNR and FQNEAQ (reference sequence). The CDR3 is made up of 17 amino acids. V shed 5 bases and J 4 bases; nucleotides not matched to a gene: 16. CDR3 sequence (DNA): TGTGCCAGCAGCCACCCCGTAGGCAATACAGGGGTCACTGAAGCTTTCTTT. The encoded protein is CASSHPVGNTGVTEAFF.

The chain is built from TRBV6-1 and TRBJ1-5; TRBD1 matches 7 bases. V was pared by 6 bases and J by 13 bases, with 9 bases of the junction left unmatched. Looked up from germline, CDR1 is MNHNS and CDR2 is SASEGT. The CDR3 contains 12 residues. CDR3 protein: CASSDTDRVQHF. As DNA, the CDR3 is TGTGCCAGCAGCGACACCGACAGGGTTCAGCATTTT.

The chain recombines TRBV4-1 with TRBJ2-7, with 10 bases lining up with TRBD2. The CDR3 has 17 residues. V lost 1 base and J lost 1; bases outside the gene matches: 7. Per the germline V gene, CDR1 is MGHRA and CDR2 is YSYEKL. CDR3: CASSQVLTSGVSYEQYF. The CDR3 DNA follows: TGCGCCAGCAGCCAAGTCCTTACTAGCGGGGTTTCCTACGAGCAGTACTTC.

The chain uses TRBV6-6 and TRBJ2-4; 8 nucleotides line up with TRBD2. With 6 bases clipped from V and 4 bases from J, the junction kept 11 bases outside the gene matches. Germline V gene lookup returns CDR1 MNHNY and CDR2 SVGAGI (reference sequence). This CDR3 has 16 residues. The CDR3, as DNA: TGTGCCAGCAGCCTGAGACTAGCGAGACTTAAAAACATTCAGTACTTC. It encodes CASSLRLARLKNIQYF.

This clone was recorded only once. The rearrangement links TRBV7-9 to TRBJ1-1; D gene ambiguous. The CDR3 consists of 11 residues. The germline V gene encodes CDR1 SEHNR and CDR2 FQNEAQ (reference sequence). V lost 8 bases and J 6 bases, leaving 10 bases between the germline ends. The DNA for the CDR3 is TGTGCCAGCCTAGGTATAGCTGAAGCTTTCTTT. It specifies CASLGIAEAFF.

The chain has TRBV6-5 and TRBJ1-1; D uncertain. Germline V gene lookup returns CDR1 MNHEY and CDR2 SVGAGI. The CDR3 runs 15 residues. V gave up 6 bases and J gave up 0 bases, with 14 bases separating them. For the CDR3, the DNA is TGTGCCAGCAGAAAAACCCAGTCTATGAACACTGAAGCTTTCTTT. This encodes CASRKTQSMNTEAFF.

The chain links TRBV6-5 to TRBJ1-3; D perhaps matches TRBD1 (6 bases). The germline gives CDR1 MNHEY, CDR2 SVGAGI. Trimming left V 2 bases short and J 4 bases short, with 12 bases between. The CDR3 spans 15 residues. The CDR3 DNA sequence: TGTGCCAGCAGTTACGGGCAGGGGCTAGGAAACACCATATATTTT. Translation gives CASSYGQGLGNTIYF.

This clone has just a few counts. The chain couples TRBV27 to TRBJ2-6; no reliable D call. The CDR3 is 15 residues long. Trimming took 2 bases from V and 0 from J, leaving 5 bases between them. Looked up from germline, CDR1 is MNHEY and CDR2 is SMNVEV (reference sequence). CDR3 protein: CASSLSGSGANVLTF. The DNA of the CDR3 is TGTGCCAGCAGTTTAAGTGGCTCTGGGGCCAACGTCCTGACTTTC.

This chain uses TRBV6-5 with TRBJ2-7, with TRBD1 matching over 7 bases. The junction had 4 bases not matched to a gene; V was cut back by 2 bases and J by 0 bases. CDR3 length: 15 amino acids. CDR1 is MNHEY, CDR2 SVGAGI, per germline. The CDR3 DNA reads as TGTGCCAGCAGTTACGGGCCAGGGGGCTCCTACGAGCAGTACTTC. Its translation is CASSYGPGGSYEQYF.

The genes are TRBV27 and TRBJ2-1; 8 bases map to TRBD2. The germline gives CDR1 MNHEY, CDR2 SMNVEV (reference sequence). There are 14 residues in the CDR3. Trimming at V came to 6 bases and at J to 8 bases, leaving 9 bases not matched to a gene. CDR3 residues: CASSSGSWVDEQFF. The CDR3 DNA follows: TGTGCCAGCAGCAGCGGGAGTTGGGTCGATGAGCAGTTCTTC.

This clone showed up just a few times. The CDR3 region has the DNA TGTGCCAGCAGCGTGGGGGATATGCACACTGAAGCTTTCTTT. Its protein is CASSVGDMHTEAFF. The rearrangement uses TRBV9 and TRBJ1-1; perhaps TRBD1 as D (5 bases). The CDR3 runs to 14 residues. Looked up from germline, CDR1 is SGDLS and CDR2 is YYNGEE. V was trimmed by 2 bases and J by 3 bases, leaving 11 bases between them.

The rearrangement uses TRBV10-3 and TRBJ2-2, with D possibly being TRBD2 (7 bases). The CDR3 runs to 15 residues. Germline V lookup: CDR1 ENHRY, CDR2 SYGVKD. Trimming took off 8 bases at V and 1 base at J, with 14 bases between the two ends. CDR3 region: CAIHSGGRNTGELFF. In DNA form, the CDR3 reads TGTGCCATCCACTCCGGGGGGCGGAACACCGGGGAGCTGTTTTTT.

The chain is built from TRBV20-1 and TRBJ1-4, with 7 positions matching TRBD1. This CDR3 is 11 amino acids long. Germline V gene lookup returns CDR1 DFQATT and CDR2 SNEGSKA (reference sequence). The V segment lost 5 bases and the J segment 10 bases; nucleotides outside the gene matches: 4. CDR3: CSARQGGKLFF. As DNA, the CDR3 is TGCAGTGCTCGACAGGGTGGAAAACTGTTTTTT.